These 25 T cell receptor beta chains were sequenced from one sample in a study of beta chain features in type 1 diabetes. Study-wide results and limits: Moderate yet significant TCRB CDR3 shortening was seen in Type 1 diabetes patients in all four CD4+ subsets.

Expressed TCRB transcripts were sequenced, since all the RNA that had been isolated was reverse transcribed. Assay: immunoSEQ multiplex PCR; the TCRdb copy retains only in-frame clones and omits some. The sample consists of more than 300,000 clones, 8.5% to 10% of them appearing once. The antigens for these receptors are not known. The sequenced sample consisted of central memory CD4+ T cells from blood. The receptors come from a man in his thirties or forties with type 1 diabetes.

This clone has only a few counts. The chain combines TRBV7-3 with TRBJ1-1; D perhaps matches TRBD1 (5 bases). The length of the CDR3 is 15 residues. The ends were cut back, 5 bases at V and 0 bases at J, with 13 bases in the middle. Germline V gives CDR1 SGHTA, CDR2 FQGTGA. DNA for the CDR3: TGTGCCAGCAGCCCCAACCCGACAGTGAACACTGAAGCTTTCTTT. It specifies CASSPNPTVNTEAFF.

The genes are TRBV7-9 and TRBJ1-4; the match to TRBD1 covers 8 bases. Germline CDR1 is SEHNR and CDR2 is FQNEAQ (reference sequence). The CDR3 loop spans 15 amino acids. V was clipped by 2 bases and J by 6 bases; unmatched bases: 5. The CDR3 loop reads CASSLKDREHEKLFF. The CDR3 bases are TGTGCCAGCAGCTTAAAGGACAGGGAACATGAAAAACTGTTTTTT.

This clone was found a few times. The CDR3 DNA follows: TGTGCCACGACAGGTCGGGAAAAACTGTTTTTT. Translation gives CATTGREKLFF. V usage is TRBV19 and J usage is TRBJ1-4, with TRBD1 as a possible D gene (6 bases). CDR1 is LNHDA and CDR2 is SQIVND in the germline V gene (reference sequence). CDR3 length: 11 residues. Trimming pared 10 bases from V and 8 bases from J, leaving 11 bases between.

The V and J genes are TRBV7-2 and TRBJ2-2; D call uncertain. The V and J ends lost 2 bases and 1 base respectively, with 8 bases between them. Germline CDR1 SGHTA, CDR2 FQGNSA. The CDR3 runs 15 residues. For the CDR3, the DNA is TGTGCCAGCAGCTTATATCCCCTGAACACCGGGGAGCTGTTTTTT. Amino acids: CASSLYPLNTGELFF.

The genes are TRBV5-1 and TRBJ1-2, with no clear D. V shed 0 bases and J shed 4 bases, with 10 bases lying between them. CDR3 length: 14 residues. Germline assignment: CDR1 SGHRS and CDR2 YFSETQ. The CDR3 loop is CASSLVASFYGYTF. CDR3 DNA: TGCGCCAGCAGCTTGGTAGCAAGCTTCTATGGCTACACCTTC.

This clone was counted a few times. The CDR3 sequence is CASSLGGYGYTF. CDR3 coding DNA: TGTGCCAGCAGCTTAGGAGGGTATGGCTACACCTTC. The chain joins TRBV7-2 to TRBJ1-2; D is undetermined. V lost 1 base and J 5 bases, leaving 5 bases between the germline ends. Germline V gene lookup returns CDR1 SGHTA and CDR2 FQGNSA. The CDR3 runs to 12 residues.

The genes are TRBV19 and TRBJ1-5; D gene unclear. The CDR3 runs 14 residues. The germline V gene encodes CDR1 LNHDA and CDR2 SQIVND (reference sequence). Trimming removed 2 bases at V and 1 base at J, with 6 bases between. The CDR3 region has the DNA TGTGCCAGTAGTATAATTGGGAGCAATCAGCCCCAGCATTTT. This sequence encodes CASSIIGSNQPQHF. Combining the CDR3 with reference TRBV19 and TRBJ1-5 gives the whole variable domain DGGITQSPKYLFRKEGQNVTLSCEQNLNHDAMYWYRQDPGQGLRLIYYSQIVNDFQKGDIAEGYSVSREKKESFPLTVTSAQKNPTAFYLCASSIIGSNQPQHFGDGTRLSIL.

This clone was observed a few times. The chain couples TRBV19 to TRBJ2-7, with a possible D match to TRBD2 (6 bases). V was shortened by 5 bases and J by 6 bases, with 17 bases between the two germline ends. Germline CDR1 reads LNHDA; CDR2 reads SQIVND (reference sequence). The CDR3 spans 14 residues. The CDR3 DNA follows: TGTGCCAGTAGTTTTGGCGGGACGGAGGGCGAGCAGTACTTC. It codes for CASSFGGTEGEQYF.

This clone has more than one count but fewer than ten. The V call is TRBV30, the J call TRBJ2-1; TRBD1 agrees at 9 bases. CDR3 size: 16 residues. V shed 6 bases and J 4 bases; nucleotides not matched to a gene: 13. The V gene's germline CDR1 is GTSNPN and CDR2 SVGIG (reference sequence). The CDR3 DNA is TGTGCCTGCCCCGGAACAGGGGGCAAAGCGTACAATGAGCAGTTCTTC. It is translated as CACPGTGGKAYNEQFF.

This clone came up once. The chain links TRBV7-2 to TRBJ2-7; D is uncertain. Germline loops: CDR1 SGHTA, CDR2 FQGNSA. Trimming removed 5 bases from V and 5 bases from J, with 16 bases in between. The CDR3 totals 14 residues. CDR3 region: CASSPRVLTHEQYF. CDR3 DNA: TGTGCCAGCAGCCCTCGGGTCCTAACCCACGAGCAGTACTTC.

This clone came up a few times. This chain joins TRBV7-8 and TRBJ2-5; D might be TRBD2 (6 bases). The CDR3 has 14 residues. From germline, CDR1 is SGHVS and CDR2 FQNEAQ. V lost 5 bases and J 2 bases, leaving 12 bases between the germline ends. The CDR3, as DNA: TGTGCCAGCAGCCCAGCCGGGACTCAAGAGACCCAGTACTTC. Its translation is CASSPAGTQETQYF.

V usage is TRBV5-1 and J usage is TRBJ2-3, with a weak D call TRBD1 (6 bases). This CDR3 has 16 residues. Between the trimmed V and J ends, which lost 0 bases and 4 bases, there was a span of 15 bases. CDR1 is SGHRS and CDR2 is YFSETQ in the germline V gene. The CDR3 DNA follows: TGCGCCAGCAGCTTGGCTGTACAGGGAGTTCCAGATACGCAGTATTTT. Translation gives CASSLAVQGVPDTQYF.

V and J are TRBV4-1 and TRBJ2-7, with TRBD2 identical over 10 bases. The CDR3 extends over 16 amino acids. Trimming at V came to 1 base and at J to 5 bases, leaving 8 bases not matched to a gene. Per the germline V gene, CDR1 is MGHRA and CDR2 is YSYEKL. CDR3 DNA sequence: TGCGCCAGCAGCCAAGGCCCTAGCGGGAGTTCCGACGAGCAGTACTTC. Its translation: CASSQGPSGSSDEQYF.

The genes are TRBV5-1 and TRBJ1-4, with 9 bases identical to TRBD1. The trim removed 4 bases at V and 8 bases at J, leaving 6 bases unmatched. CDR1 SGHRS and CDR2 YFSETQ come from the germline V gene. The length of the CDR3 is 14 residues. The CDR3 region has the DNA TGCGCCAGCAGCGTGGACAGGGGAAAAGAAAAACTGTTTTTT. Encoded protein: CASSVDRGKEKLFF.

This clone was seen only a few times. The chain carries TRBV5-4 and TRBJ2-5; the D is unclear. The V gene lost 0 bases and the J gene lost 2 bases, with 8 bases spanning the gap. Per germline, CDR1 SGHNT and CDR2 YYREEE (reference sequence). The CDR3 has 14 amino acids. The CDR3 spells CASSLGTTQETQYF. CDR3 coding DNA: TGTGCCAGCAGCTTGGGAACTACACAAGAGACCCAGTACTTC.

A few counts support this clone. CDR3 sequence reads: CASSARDRVHEQFF. DNA for the CDR3: TGTGCCAGCAGCGCCCGGGACAGGGTGCATGAGCAGTTCTTC. The chain uses TRBV7-2 and TRBJ2-1; 9 nucleotides match TRBD1. Germline V gene sequence: CDR1 SGHTA, CDR2 FQGNSA. V was pared by 5 bases and J by 8 bases, with 7 bases of the junction left unmatched. The CDR3 has 14 amino acids.

Only a few counts were recorded for this clone. This sequence joins TRBV4-2 and TRBJ2-7; 9 nucleotides line up with TRBD2. The ends lost 1 base at V and 2 bases at J; junction bases unmatched: 15. CDR3 length equals 19 residues. CDR1 LGHNA and CDR2 YNFKEQ come from the germline V gene. The chain's CDR3 is CASSQGRIAGDYRAYEQYF. The CDR3 DNA reads as TGTGCCAGCAGCCAAGGAAGGATAGCGGGAGATTATAGGGCCTACGAGCAGTACTTC.

V usage is TRBV7-2 and J usage is TRBJ2-1; possibly TRBD2 for D (5 bases). The CDR3 has 15 residues. The germline V gene encodes CDR1 SGHTA and CDR2 FQGNSA. Trimming shortened V by 3 bases and J by 2 bases, and 11 bases separated the two germline ends. The DNA for the CDR3 is TGTGCCAGCAGCTTGGACTCTCAAACCTACAATGAGCAGTTCTTC. The encoded protein is CASSLDSQTYNEQFF.

This clone was seen at least ten times. V gene TRBV10-3 combines with J gene TRBJ1-1; possibly TRBD1 for D (6 bases). V lost 6 bases, J lost 1 base, and 12 bases lay in between. The CDR3 extends over 14 amino acids. Per germline, CDR1 ENHRY and CDR2 SYGVKD. CDR3 sequence: CAIRQGKGNTEAFF. CDR3 coding DNA: TGTGCCATCAGACAGGGTAAAGGGAACACTGAAGCTTTCTTT.

This rearrangement joins TRBV10-3 to TRBJ2-1; tentative D call: TRBD2 (6 bases). This CDR3 is 14 amino acids long. Trimming shortened V by 10 bases and J by 7 bases, and 20 bases separated the two germline ends. Germline V CDR1 and CDR2: ENHRY, SYGVKD. The CDR3 is CATQPGTVVNEQFF. The CDR3 DNA is TGTGCCACCCAGCCCGGGACTGTTGTAAATGAGCAGTTCTTC.

There are a few counts of this clone. This chain joins TRBV7-2 and TRBJ2-1; TRBD2 aligns across 9 bases. Germline V gene sequence: CDR1 SGHTA, CDR2 FQGNSA. The CDR3 consists of 14 residues. The trim removed 5 bases at V and 10 bases at J, leaving 9 bases unmatched. In DNA form, the CDR3 reads TGTGCCAGCAGCCTCCTGACTAGCGGCCGGGAGCAGTTCTTC. Its translation is CASSLLTSGREQFF.

The table lists this clone with a few counts. The chain uses TRBV6-1 and TRBJ1-2; D is ambiguous. The CDR3 totals 13 residues. CDR1 is MNHNS and CDR2 is SASEGT in the germline V gene. With 8 bases removed from V and 8 bases from J, the gap between germline ends came to 18 bases. CDR3 residues: CASLLRGFEGYTF. The CDR3 coding sequence is TGTGCCAGCTTATTGCGTGGTTTCGAGGGCTACACCTTC.

CDR3 amino acids: CASSLGADPFQETQYF. The DNA of the CDR3 is TGTGCCAGCAGCTTAGGGGCAGACCCGTTCCAAGAGACCCAGTACTTC. The chain combines TRBV11-2 with TRBJ2-5; the D is unclear. The germline V gene encodes CDR1 SGHAT and CDR2 FQNNGV. With 1 base removed from V and 1 base from J, the gap between germline ends came to 13 bases. The length of the CDR3 is 16 residues.

This rearrangement joins TRBV25-1 to TRBJ2-7; 7 nucleotides line up with TRBD1. The ends lost 2 bases at V and 0 bases at J; junction bases unmatched: 4. In germline, CDR1 is MGHDK, CDR2 SYGVNS. The CDR3 sequence is 15 residues long. The CDR3 loop is CASSEGTVASYEQYF. CDR3 DNA: TGTGCCAGCAGTGAAGGGACAGTAGCCTCCTACGAGCAGTACTTC.

Ten or more counts support this clone. The chain recombines TRBV4-3 with TRBJ2-1, with TRBD2 matching over 9 bases. The ends lost 4 bases at V and 3 bases at J; junction bases unmatched: 7. This CDR3 is 16 amino acids long. Germline CDR1 is LGHNA and CDR2 is YSLEER. DNA for the CDR3: TGCGCCAGCAGCCGAGGCGGGAGGGGAATCTACAATGAGCAGTTCTTC. Translating it yields CASSRGGRGIYNEQFF.